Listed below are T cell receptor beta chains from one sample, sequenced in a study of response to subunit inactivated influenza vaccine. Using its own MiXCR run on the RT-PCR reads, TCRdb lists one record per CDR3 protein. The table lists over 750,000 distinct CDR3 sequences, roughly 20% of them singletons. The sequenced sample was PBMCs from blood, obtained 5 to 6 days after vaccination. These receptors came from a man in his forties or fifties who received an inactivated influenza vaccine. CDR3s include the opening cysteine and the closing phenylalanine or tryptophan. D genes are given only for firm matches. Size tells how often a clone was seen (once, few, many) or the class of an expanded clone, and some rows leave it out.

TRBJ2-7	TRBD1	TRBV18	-	TGTGCCAGCTCACCGAAGGTTCCGGGACAGAACCACTACGAGCAGTACTTC	CASSPKVPGQNHYEQYF
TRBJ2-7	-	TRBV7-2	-	TGTGCCAGCAGCCCCCGCAGGGACCACGAGCAGTACTTC	CASSPRRDHEQYF
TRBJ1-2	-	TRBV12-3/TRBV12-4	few	TGTGCCAGCAATACTATCTATGGCTACACCTTC	CASNTIYGYTF
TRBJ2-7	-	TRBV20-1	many	TGCAGTGCTAGAGATCGGCGCGGTCACGAGCAGTACTTC	CSARDRRGHEQYF
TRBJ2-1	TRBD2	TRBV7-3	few	TGTGCCAGCAGCCACGGACTAGCGGATACGCAGTTCTTC	CASSHGLADTQFF
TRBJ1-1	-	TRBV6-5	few	TGTGCCAGCAGTTACTCGAGGGTATTTACGACTGAAGCTTTCTTT	CASSYSRVFTTEAFF
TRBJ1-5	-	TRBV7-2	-	TGTGCCAGCAGCTTAATTTGGGGTCAGCCCCAGCATTTT	CASSLIWGQPQHF
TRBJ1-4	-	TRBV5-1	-	TGCGCCAGCAGCGTTCAGGGGCAAGACACTAATGAAAAACTGTTTTTT	CASSVQGQDTNEKLFF
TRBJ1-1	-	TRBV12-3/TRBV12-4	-	TGTGCCAGCAGCTCCGACAGGCGGACTGAAGCTTTCTTT	CASSSDRRTEAFF
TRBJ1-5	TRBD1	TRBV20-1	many	TGCAGTGCTAGAGTTAGGGCAGGGGGAATCAATCAGCCCCAGCATTTT	CSARVRAGGINQPQHF
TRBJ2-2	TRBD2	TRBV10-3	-	TGTGCCATCAGTGGGACTAGCGGGCCGAACACCGGGGAGCTGTTTTTT	CAISGTSGPNTGELFF
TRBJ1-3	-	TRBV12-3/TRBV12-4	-	TGTGCCAGCAGTTGGGTAACGGGGGGAAACACCATATATTTT	CASSWVTGGNTIYF
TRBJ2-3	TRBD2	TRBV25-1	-	TGTGCCAGCAGTGATTCTAGCGGGGGAATAGATACGCAGTATTTT	CASSDSSGGIDTQYF
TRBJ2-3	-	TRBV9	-	TGTGCCAGCAGCCCCTGGTCTGCGGCCACAGATACGCAGTATTTT	CASSPWSAATDTQYF
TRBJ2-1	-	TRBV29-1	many	TGCAGCGTTGAAAGCAGTTACAATGAGCAGTTCTTC	CSVESSYNEQFF
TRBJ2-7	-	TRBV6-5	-	TGTGCCAGCAGTTACTCGAGGGACGGAGGTTCCTACGAGCAGTACTTC	CASSYSRDGGSYEQYF